The 4 T cell receptor beta chains presented below share a single source sample, sequenced in a study of cytomegalovirus exposure and HLA in healthy donors. The PCR made use of 60 Vbeta and 13 Jbeta primers. Method: immunoSEQ multiplex PCR; TCRdb's copy keeps in-frame clones and lacks some. The sample has about 150,000 clones, under 85% seen once. The sample was PBMCs. These TCRs come from a man in his late teens or twenties in good health and CMV-seronegative.

The J gene is TRBJ2-7, the V gene TRBV28; D is undetermined. The CDR3 runs 14 residues. In germline, CDR1 is MDHEN, CDR2 SYDVKM. Trimming took off 6 bases at V and 0 bases at J, with 12 bases between the two ends. The CDR3 coding sequence is TGTGCCAGCAGCCGAAGAGGTGGCTCCTACGAGCAGTACGTC. This sequence encodes CASSRRGGSYEQYV.

The chain is built from TRBV4-3 and TRBJ2-3; D uncertain. V was trimmed by 0 bases and J by 3 bases, leaving 7 bases between them. Germline V CDR1 and CDR2: LGHNA, YSLEER. There are 14 residues in the CDR3. The CDR3, as DNA: TGCGCCAGCAGCCAAGACAGTGAAACAGATACGCAGTATTTT. Residues: CASSQDSETDTQYF.

The V and J genes are TRBV5-1 and TRBJ2-5, with 8 bases aligning to TRBD1. The V and J ends lost 2 bases and 7 bases, in that order; junction bases with no gene match: 7. Looked up from germline, CDR1 is SGHRS and CDR2 is YFSETQ. This CDR3 is built from 14 residues. CDR3 sequence reads: CASSFPGGLGTQYF. CDR3 in DNA: TGCGCCAGCAGCTTCCCAGGGGGCTTGGGGACCCAGTACTTC.

This clone was counted a few times. CDR3 bases: TGTGCCACCAGCAGGATGTTCGCGATCGAAGCTTTCTTT. Translated: CATSRMFAIEAFF. The gene calls are TRBV15 and TRBJ1-1; D gene unclear. Trimming stripped 3 bases from V and 8 bases from J, with 13 bases between. The CDR3 spans 13 residues. In germline, CDR1 is LNHNV, CDR2 YYDKDF (reference sequence).